This T cell receptor beta chain originates from a study of cytomegalovirus exposure and HLA in healthy donors (dated by TCRdb to about 2017). Some background on the complete study: An earlier analysis of approximately 640 of the donors reported 250 to 350 Gb of sequence data and 120 million or so unique TCR beta sequences from roughly 180 million T cells. The study profiled the T cell repertoires of about 720 subjects by immunosequencing and related them to cytomegalovirus serostatus. HLA typing included class I and class II loci at four-digit resolution. Typing coverage differed by locus: A, B, C, DRB1 and DQB1 were typed in about 620-630 donors, DQA1 in around 500, DPA1 in around 580, and DPB1 in around 440. A later genetic analysis used genome-wide SNP genotypes for 398 of the 666 donors, treating that subset as a discovery cohort. In an earlier analysis of 587 of the donors, high-throughput TCR beta sequencing was used to judge whether each TCR beta V gene segment behaved as functional or pseudogenic. Among some 400 genotyped donors of the cohort, an average of approximately 220,000 unique TCR beta nucleotide sequences was sequenced per donor, of which about 20% were non-productive. A later analysis re-analyzed previously published TCR beta repertoires from 666 donors and added high-resolution HLA genotyping to study TCR occurrence patterns. The genetic ancestry cluster associated with self-reported Caucasian donors included 81% of the approximately 430 genotyped donors. In addition to the first cohort of 666 subjects, a separate validation cohort of some 120 different subjects was used. Rather than drawing on any new phenotypic data, the later analysis identified candidate immune exposures from TCR beta sequences and the way those sequences occurred across donors. The study combined high-throughput TCR immunosequencing, statistical association of individual TCRs with disease status, and machine learning to predict cytomegalovirus infection status. The study aimed to test whether cataloging public T cell receptors could reveal signatures of past pathogen exposure. Approximately 310 gigabases of sequencing data and around 85 million unique TCR sequences made up an early release that covered 500 to 650 HLA-typed donors. Four to six DR-DQ haplotypes were handled as single units for association and clustering, since linkage in the cohort was strong. Donor age, sex, ethnicity and CMV serostatus were compiled together with the repertoire data. Every repertoire in the discovery cohort had been generated on one and the same sequencing platform. General findings and caveats noted by the study authors: The classifier was reported to diagnose cytomegalovirus status with high specificity and sensitivity in both the original cohort and the validation cohort. According to a later analysis, TCR association rates differed among HLA loci, with DRB1 alleles showing the most associated TCRs and HLA-C alleles showing the fewest. HLA typing was unavailable for some donors at each locus, so association tests used only the typed subset. In vitro tests confirmed that three of the cytomegalovirus-associated TCR beta chains recognize cytomegalovirus antigens. Linkage disequilibrium might explain the correlated functional status among segregating V segments, but an unknown experimental factor could not be ruled out. Strong co-occurrence of HLA alleles, especially DR and DQ, made assigning TCR associations to individual alleles difficult. The earlier analysis of approximately 560 of the donors excluded some 15 rarely observed V segments, including chromosome 9 orphons, because counts were too low. It was suggested by the authors that the approach could potentially be generalized to other disease states and immunological phenotypes. A group of highly shared sequence variants was considered likely to be a technical artifact of the sequencing pipeline. This cohort had only TCR beta chains sequenced, and the lack of alpha or paired-chain data limited which features could be detected. In a later analysis, most CMV-associated TCR beta chains were found to appear HLA-restricted, with HLA associations seemingly driven largely by CMV exposure. Sequencing depth was assumed to be roughly uniform across donors in the presence/absence analyses, though that assumption may not hold. In a later genetic analysis, a missense DCLRE1C variant was associated with V-gene and J-gene trimming of TCR beta chains, and the association was replicated in an independent cohort. A further reported finding was that TCR beta sequences accurately predicted the HLA-A and HLA-B alleles for most subjects in the first cohort. A later analysis reported that several top co-occurrence clusters appeared linked to parvovirus B19, influenza, CMV and Epstein-Barr virus. In a later analysis, 16,951 TCR beta sequences were associated with specific HLA alleles at a false discovery rate of 0.05. In an earlier analysis of more than 500 of the donors, most TCR beta V segments appeared in productive rearrangements about 87% or about 30% of the time, broadly matching IMGT annotations. Most TCR sequences were observed very rarely across donors, whereas some public TCRs were present in many individuals. The study listed 164 TCR beta chains as associated with cytomegalovirus. The 87-base-pair reads could not distinguish some IMGT-functional V segments, including TRBV6-2 and TRBV6-3, so those segments were excluded. A later analysis found that HLA-associated TCR beta chains were more clonally expanded and had lower generation probabilities than equally common non-associated chains. The only immune exposure information available for the cohort was CMV serostatus. In a later genetic analysis, fewer N-insertions in productive TCRs were reported among donors in an Asian-associated ancestry cluster than the approximately 710-donor mean.

The cohort comprised some 680 healthy bone marrow donors. At the time of sampling, all cohort members were nominally healthy, though unrecorded immune exposures were likely present. The donor tested CMV seropositive and was one of the 289 seropositive cohort members. A peripheral blood sample was collected from each donor, and TCR beta sequencing was performed on peripheral blood mononuclear cells. Genomic DNA was extracted from the blood cell samples with the Qiagen DNeasy Blood Extraction Kit. In the case of this clone: The antigen this receptor binds is unknown. The input lacks base qualities; no much larger clone sits a single base away.

Receptor amplification or capture employed the immunoSEQ multiplex PCR assay. For the multiplex PCR, a mixture combining 60 forward primers for TCR Vbeta segments and 13 reverse primers for TCR Jbeta segments was used. The CDR3 region of rearranged TCR beta genes was amplified from genomic DNA by a multiplex PCR assay. On the Illumina HiSeq System, the amplified TCR beta libraries were sequenced as 87-base-pair reads. From the authors' description of their analysis: A later analysis tallied around 82 million unique TCR beta chains across the roughly 610 repertoires, and approximately 12 million of those chains were shared by two or more donors. Raw reads were error-corrected and collapsed into unique sequences with a nearest-neighbor algorithm that merged closely related sequences to remove PCR and sequencing errors. To assign V, D and J gene segments, CDR3 sequences were aligned to IMGT reference sequences. Each retained sequence needed at least a six-nucleotide match to both a V gene segment and a J gene segment. A rearrangement was called productive if the CDR3 had no stop codons and remained in frame with V and J, and every other rearrangement was called non-productive. Following IMGT convention, CDR3 was defined as the stretch from the second conserved V-encoded cysteine to the conserved J-encoded phenylalanine. Sequences without an unambiguous match to a single V gene segment were excluded from the earlier analysis of several hundred of the donors. An earlier analysis of a few hundred of the donors called V segments functional above 56.7% productive rearrangements and segregating when the between-donor standard deviation exceeded 5%. A statistical classification framework was built for diagnosing cytomegalovirus status from the catalog of TCR beta chain sequences. A later analysis assigned V and J genes by comparing TCR nucleotide sequences with IMGT/GENE-DB human TR gene sequences. A later analysis assigned CDR3 sequences and most-parsimonious VDJ recombination scenarios with the TCRdist pipeline. In a later analysis, each TCR beta chain was defined by its CDR3 amino acid sequence together with its V-gene family, and reads lacking a unique V-gene family were excluded. A later analysis removed 500 to 650 highly shared, low-generation-probability nucleotide sequences to deal with suspected cross-contamination and a sequencing artifact. In a later analysis, a clonal expansion index for each public chain was calculated from normalized within-repertoire ranks of inferred template counts. A later analysis computed generation probabilities with a VDJ recombination model fitted to out-of-frame rearrangements, and checked the results against IGoR. In a later analysis, TCR-TCR, TCR-HLA and TCR-CMV co-occurrence was scored with hypergeometric tests, and a repertoire-size bias correction was applied to TCR pairs. In a later analysis, false discovery rates were estimated by permuting HLA or CMV assignments 20 times. A later analysis grouped co-occurring TCRs with DBSCAN, adding TCRdist sequence similarity when clustering within HLA-allele-positive subsets. Repertoires with fewer than 30,000 or more than 120,000 public chains, plus five repertoires with anomalous nucleotide sharing, were excluded from co-occurrence clustering. TCRdb holds this immuneACCESS table with in-frame rearrangements only. Some clones are missing; in checked studies, unresolved V genes explain under half, and the rest has no known cause. Clonal size and the V and J genes are those of that table, whereas D and trimming came from the DNA. This sample has over 100,000 clones in its table, and around four fifths of those were observed once. The ten biggest clones cover roughly 8% of the sample.

For CDR1 and CDR2, the germline V gene lists ENHRY and SYGVKD. V sheds 10 bases and J sheds 3 bases, leaving 12 bases between their ends. The CDR3 has 12 amino acids, counting the end cysteine and phenylalanine. Just CDR3 DNA is preserved here, 36 bases in frame from base 1. This clonotype originated in a woman between 45 and 65 years old in good health and CMV-seropositive. The chain was built from TRBV10-3 and TRBJ2-5; the D gene cannot be resolved reliably. The specimen was PBMCs. The CDR3 sequence is CASREAKETQYF. The DNA reads TGTGCCAGCCGAGAGGCAAAAGAGACCCAGTACTTC.